This TCR beta chain was profiled in a study of chemoradiotherapy in HPV16-positive cancers. Assay used: immunoSEQ multiplex PCR; TCRdb lists only in-frame clones, some missing. The sample lists some 1,000 clones, 85% to 90% occurring once. Notes on the study in general: HPV-specific T cells were functionally defined from only a couple of HPV16-positive patients. HPV-responsive T-cell expansion during chemoradiotherapy was linked to improved recurrence-free survival in HPV16-positive patients.

Note on this clone: Antigen unknown.

Germline V gene data show CDR1 as MNHEY and CDR2 as SVGAGI. The CDR3 has 15 residues. Between the trimmed V and J ends, which lost 5 bases and 2 bases, there was a span of 16 bases. Here the sequenced sample was tumor tissue, taken from a patient who underwent chemoradiotherapy. The sequence was obtained from a human donor with HPV-associated anogenital cancer. The rearrangement links TRBV6-5 to TRBJ2-7; a possible D gene is TRBD1 (5 bases). CDR3 bases: TGTGCCAGCAGTACCACGGACACCGGTACCTACGAGCAGTACTTC. It codes for CASSTTDTGTYEQYF.